This T cell receptor beta chain was documented in a study of cytomegalovirus exposure and HLA in healthy donors. Study outcomes and limitations: Researchers counted around 180 TCR beta chains as cytomegalovirus-associated.

On this clone: Its target is not known.

The CDR3 covers 13 residues. Trimming took 6 bases from V and 8 from J, leaving 14 bases between them. Germline values: CDR1 LNHDA, CDR2 SQIVND (reference sequence). TCRdb's table, derived via immunoSEQ multiplex PCR, lists solely in-frame clones and lacks some. This table has just over 80,000 clones, approximately 96% appearing once. The chain couples TRBV19 to TRBJ1-5; D is undetermined. The clonotype was recovered from a woman aged 18 to 35 in good health and CMV-seronegative. Sequenced: PBMCs. The CDR3 region is CASSLRSSEPQHF. CDR3 DNA: TGTGCCAGTAGCCTGAGATCATCGGAGCCCCAGCATTTT.